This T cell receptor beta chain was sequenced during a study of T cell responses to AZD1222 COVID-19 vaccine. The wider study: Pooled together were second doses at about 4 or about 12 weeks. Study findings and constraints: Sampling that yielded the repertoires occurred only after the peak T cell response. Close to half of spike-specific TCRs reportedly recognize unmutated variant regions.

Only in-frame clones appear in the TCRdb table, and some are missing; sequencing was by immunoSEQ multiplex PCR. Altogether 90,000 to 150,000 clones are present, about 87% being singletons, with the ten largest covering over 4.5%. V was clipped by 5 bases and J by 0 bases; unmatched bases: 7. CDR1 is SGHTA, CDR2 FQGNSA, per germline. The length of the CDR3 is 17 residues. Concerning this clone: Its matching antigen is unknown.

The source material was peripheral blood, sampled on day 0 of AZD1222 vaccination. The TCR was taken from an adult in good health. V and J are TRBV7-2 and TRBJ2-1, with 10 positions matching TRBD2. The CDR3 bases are TGTGCCAGCAGCCTCTTAGCGGGGGGTCTCTCCTACAATGAGCAGTTCTTC. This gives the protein CASSLLAGGLSYNEQFF.